This T cell receptor (beta chain) appears in the sequencing data of a study of shared clonotypes between healthy human individuals. Study details: A couple of women and a few men aged 18 to 49 made up the donors. Whole-study results and caveats: Clonotype sharing across a handful of donors was observed for around 5% of naive CD4 clonotypes. Compared with clonotypes that all four donors shared, non-shared clonotypes had lower generation probabilities. Richness estimates generally favored naive over memory subsets.

V was pared by 2 bases and J by 1 base, with 10 bases of the junction left unmatched. Germline V CDR1 and CDR2: KGHSH, LQKENI. CDR3 length: 17 amino acids. TCRdb keeps only in-frame clones here, not all; method: immunoSEQ multiplex PCR. The sample consists of hundreds of thousands of clones, roughly 73% of them appearing once. Points on this clone: Antigen unknown.

Sequencing was carried out using memory CD4+ T cells sorted from blood. Subset described: CD45RA-negative fraction. This chain uses TRBV18 with TRBJ1-1; 7 nucleotides match TRBD1. This clonotype was sampled from a woman aged 25 to 39 in good health. CDR3 coding DNA: TGTGCCAGCTCACCAACCCTAACAGGGGCAAGGAACACTGAAGCTTTCTTT. Its protein product is CASSPTLTGARNTEAFF.